This passage covers 24 T cell receptor beta chains from one sample sequenced in a study of cytomegalovirus exposure and HLA in healthy donors. The primer mix had 60 Vbeta and 13 Jbeta primers. Only in-frame clones appear in the TCRdb table, and some are missing; sequencing was by immunoSEQ multiplex PCR. Of 75,000 to 90,000 clones listed, approximately 78% are singletons. The sequencing input was PBMCs. The source is a man aged 40-49 years in good health and CMV-seronegative.

V is TRBV6-5 and J is TRBJ1-2, with TRBD1 matching 8 bases. V dropped 4 bases and J dropped 0; count of bases not matched to a gene: 4. The CDR3 covers 15 residues. Per germline, CDR1 MNHEY and CDR2 SVGAGI. CDR3: CASSSRTGTNYGYTF. The DNA of the CDR3 is TGTGCCAGCAGTTCTAGGACAGGGACTAACTATGGCTACACCTTC.

This clone has a handful of counts. The rearrangement uses TRBV18 and TRBJ2-7; D gene uncertain. V lost 4 bases, J lost 2 bases, and 9 bases lay in between. CDR3 length: 13 amino acids. In germline, CDR1 is KGHSH, CDR2 LQKENI. In DNA form, the CDR3 reads TGTGCCAGCTCACAATCCTATCCCTACGAGCAGTACTTC. Translating it yields CASSQSYPYEQYF.

The V and J genes are TRBV2 and TRBJ2-7, with D perhaps matching TRBD2 (5 bases). Deletions cut 7 bases from V and 5 bases from J, with 9 bases between. The CDR3 consists of 11 residues. Germline V gene lookup returns CDR1 SNHLY and CDR2 FYNNEI. The CDR3 is CASTGVDEQYF. Written as DNA, the CDR3 is TGTGCCAGCACCGGGGTCGACGAGCAGTACTTC.

This clone has only a few counts. The chain couples TRBV6-6 to TRBJ1-2; TRBD1 agrees at 9 bases. The V gene's germline CDR1 is MNHNY and CDR2 SVGAGI (reference sequence). The ends lost 6 bases at V and 3 bases at J; junction bases unmatched: 8. This CDR3 is built from 15 residues. CDR3 amino acids: CASRGQGQGDYGYTF. The CDR3 bases are TGTGCCAGCAGGGGGCAGGGACAGGGCGACTATGGCTACACCTTC.

This clone was counted a few times. CDR3 amino acids: CASSDLGAGDNEQFF. As DNA, the CDR3 is TGTGCCAGCAGTGACCTGGGGGCGGGAGACAATGAGCAGTTCTTC. The gene calls are TRBV2 and TRBJ2-1; perhaps TRBD2 as D (7 bases). This CDR3 region has 15 residues. Trimming removed 3 bases at V and 5 bases at J, with 14 bases between. Germline CDR1 reads SNHLY; CDR2 reads FYNNEI.

This clone appeared once. The chain couples TRBV29-1 to TRBJ2-7; TRBD1 matches 10 bases. CDR3 size: 14 residues. Per germline, CDR1 SQVTM and CDR2 ANQGSEA. V lost 6 bases and J lost 0; bases outside the gene matches: 5. The CDR3 spells CSVTGTGVSYEQYF. The CDR3 region has the DNA TGCAGCGTCACCGGGACAGGGGTCTCCTACGAGCAGTACTTC.

The gene calls are TRBV28 and TRBJ2-1; D not resolved. This CDR3 comprises 16 residues. V lost 3 bases and J lost 0, with 12 bases in between. CDR1 is MDHEN, CDR2 SYDVKM, per germline. The CDR3 DNA sequence: TGTGCCAGCAGTTTTGGTCTTTCTAGCTCCTACAATGAGCAGTTCTTC. Encoded protein: CASSFGLSSSYNEQFF. Drawing the rest from reference TRBV28 and TRBJ2-1, the complete variable domain is DVKVTQSSRYLVKRTGEKVFLECVQDMDHENMFWYRQDPGLGLRLIYFSYDVKMKEKGDIPEGYSVSREKKERFSLILESASTNQTSMYLCASSFGLSSSYNEQFFGPGTRLTVL.

This clone showed up just once. The chain couples TRBV7-3 to TRBJ2-2; D remains unclear. Trimming took 1 base from V and 2 from J, leaving 5 bases between them. CDR3 length equals 14 residues. Germline V gives CDR1 SGHTA, CDR2 FQGTGA. DNA for the CDR3: TGTGCCAGCAGCTTAAGACTTAACACCGGGGAGCTGTTTTTT. It specifies CASSLRLNTGELFF.

V is TRBV5-6 and J is TRBJ1-2; a possible D gene is TRBD1 (5 bases). V dropped 3 bases and J dropped 5 bases, with 11 bases sitting between them. The CDR3 loop spans 13 amino acids. In germline, CDR1 is SGHDT, CDR2 YYEEEE. This CDR3 is CASSSDRVYGYTF. CDR3 DNA sequence: TGTGCCAGCAGCTCAGACAGAGTTTATGGCTACACCTTC.

The count of this clone is one. V gene TRBV6-1 combines with J gene TRBJ1-5; 7 nucleotides line up with TRBD1. J lost 3 bases, V lost 5 bases, and 7 bases had no gene match. The germline V gene encodes CDR1 MNHNS and CDR2 SASEGT. There are 15 residues in the CDR3. CDR3 loop: CASSLGTVNNQPQHF. In DNA form, the CDR3 reads TGTGCCAGCAGTCTAGGGACAGTGAACAATCAGCCCCAGCATTTT.

J is TRBJ1-4 and V is TRBV28; 7 positions agree with TRBD1. Germline lookup yields CDR1 MDHEN and CDR2 SYDVKM. This CDR3 has 14 amino acids. J was trimmed by 8 bases and V by 5 bases; bases with no gene match: 8. The CDR3 spells CASSHRQGGEKLFF. CDR3 coding DNA: TGTGCCAGCAGTCATCGACAGGGAGGAGAAAAACTGTTTTTT.

This clone was detected only once. The chain links TRBV2 to TRBJ2-7; 7 bases line up with TRBD1. The V segment lost 2 bases and the J segment 0 bases; nucleotides outside the gene matches: 10. CDR1 SNHLY and CDR2 FYNNEI come from the germline V gene. This CDR3 is 17 amino acids long. CDR3 nucleotides: TGTGCCAGCAGTGAACGCCCCCCGGGACAGAGCTCCTACGAGCAGTACTTC. Translating gives CASSERPPGQSSYEQYF.

V gene TRBV9 combines with J gene TRBJ2-7; weak D call: TRBD2 (5 bases). The germline V and J ends were trimmed by 2 bases and 2 bases, with 11 bases remaining between them. Germline-derived CDR1 and CDR2 are SGDLS and YYNGEE. The CDR3 covers 14 residues. The CDR3 sequence: CASSVRLGAYEQYF. The CDR3, as DNA: TGTGCCAGCAGCGTCCGGCTCGGGGCCTACGAGCAGTACTTC.

This chain connects TRBV6-5 to TRBJ2-1; TRBD2 aligns across 7 bases. The length of the CDR3 is 15 residues. The germline CDR1 and CDR2 sequences are MNHEY and SVGAGI. V lost 5 bases, J lost 6 bases, and 10 bases stayed unmatched. As DNA, the CDR3 is TGTGCCAGCAGTCCTCCCGGGAGGATGCCCAATGAGCAGTTCTTC. This gives the protein CASSPPGRMPNEQFF.

The chain has TRBV19 and TRBJ2-1; 7 bases map to TRBD2. The CDR3 runs 12 residues. The V segment lost 9 bases and the J segment 9 bases; nucleotides outside the gene matches: 8. CDR1 is LNHDA, CDR2 SQIVND, per germline (reference sequence). The CDR3 spells CASTGGWGEQFF. The CDR3 DNA sequence: TGTGCCAGCACGGGGGGTTGGGGTGAGCAGTTCTTC.

This sequence joins TRBV30 and TRBJ2-5; 9 bases fit TRBD1. The DNA end is more similar to TRBJ2-7, so the J call may be wrong. Germline V gene lookup returns CDR1 GTSNPN and CDR2 SVGIG (reference sequence). The CDR3 extends over 14 amino acids. CDR3 nucleotides: TGTGCCTGGAGTGTACCGGGACAGGGCTACGAGCAGTACTTC. This gives the protein CAWSVPGQGYEQYF.

The sample holds one count of this clone. A read error may produce the germline difference seen at one junction end. This chain connects TRBV5-1 to TRBJ1-2; TRBD1 might be the D (6 bases). Germline V lookup: CDR1 SGHRS, CDR2 YFSETQ. This CDR3 spans 14 amino acids. The CDR3 DNA sequence: TGCGCCACCAGCCCGGGGGGCGCAGTAGAAAGCTACACCTTC. Translated: CATSPGGAVESYTF. Full variable domain (outside the CDR3, taken from reference TRBV5-1 and TRBJ1-2): KAGVTQTPRYLIKTRGQQVTLSCSPISGHRSVSWYQQTPGQGLQFLFEYFSETQRNKGNFPGRFSGRQFSNSRSEMNVSTLELGDSALYLCATSPGGAVESYTFGSGTRLTVV.

The rearrangement links TRBV28 to TRBJ1-2, with 9 bases identical to TRBD1. The CDR3 covers 14 residues. The germline V gene has CDR1 MDHEN and CDR2 SYDVKM. V shed 6 bases and J 3 bases; nucleotides not matched to a gene: 5. The CDR3 DNA is TGTGCCAGCAGACCGACAGGGGGGGACTATGGCTACACCTTC. Translating it yields CASRPTGGDYGYTF.

The chain joins TRBV4-2 to TRBJ2-6; 7 bases line up with TRBD1. The length of the CDR3 is 17 residues. Per germline, CDR1 LGHNA and CDR2 YNFKEQ. Unmatched junction bases numbered 3, after V lost 1 base and J lost 0 bases. The CDR3 DNA reads TGTGCCAGCAGCCAAGGACAGGGCATCTCTGGGGCCAACGTCCTGACTTTC. Protein product: CASSQGQGISGANVLTF.

CDR3 bases: TGTGCCAGCAGCCCAACCACAGGAGGGCCCTACGAGCAGTACTTC. Its translation: CASSPTTGGPYEQYF. The chain combines TRBV9 with TRBJ2-7; maybe TRBD2 (6 bases). This CDR3 is 15 amino acids long. V was shortened by 4 bases and J by 2 bases, with 16 bases between the two germline ends. Germline V gene data show CDR1 as SGDLS and CDR2 as YYNGEE.

This chain links TRBV27 with TRBJ2-5, with TRBD1 matching over 7 bases. Germline V gives CDR1 MNHEY, CDR2 SMNVEV (reference sequence). This CDR3 comprises 18 residues. V shed 5 bases, J shed 2 bases, and the junction held 17 bases outside the gene matches. The CDR3 bases are TGTGCCAGCAGTCTCCGACATCACCCGGGACAGCTACAAGAGACCCAGTACTTC. Translation: CASSLRHHPGQLQETQYF.

J is TRBJ1-1 and V is TRBV10-1; D unresolved. The V gene's germline CDR1 is WNHNN and CDR2 SYGVQD (reference sequence). Deletions cut 5 bases from V and 0 bases from J, with 7 bases between. The CDR3 extends over 13 amino acids. The DNA for the CDR3 is TGCGCCAGCAGTAGAGACATGAACACTGAAGCTTTCTTT. Translating gives CASSRDMNTEAFF.

This rearrangement joins TRBV29-1 to TRBJ2-7, with 8 bases matching TRBD1. The CDR3 contains 12 residues. J gave up 5 bases and V 7 bases, and 7 bases lay outside the gene matches. Germline V gives CDR1 SQVTM, CDR2 ANQGSEA. The CDR3: CSGVVDRDEQYF. CDR3 sequence (DNA): TGCAGCGGCGTAGTGGACAGGGACGAGCAGTACTTC.

The chain carries TRBV29-1 and TRBJ2-5, with 7 bases aligning to TRBD1. V shed 0 bases, J shed 1 base, and the junction held 2 bases outside the gene matches. The CDR3 has 14 amino acids. Germline CDR1 reads SQVTM; CDR2 reads ANQGSEA. The CDR3 DNA reads TGCAGCGTTGAAGAGCCAGGGGGCCAAGAGACCCAGTACTTC. This sequence encodes CSVEEPGGQETQYF.